This passage covers 24 T cell receptor beta chains from one sample sequenced in a study of blood T cell repertoires in COVID-19. Using immunoSEQ multiplex PCR, the repertoire was profiled, and TCRdb retains in-frame clones only, with some absent. The sample lists around 110,000 clones; 82% were seen once. What was sequenced was peripheral blood. The receptors originated from a man aged 65-85 years with acute or convalescent COVID-19.

V gene TRBV5-1 combines with J gene TRBJ1-4; 9 nucleotides line up with TRBD1. The V gene's germline CDR1 is SGHRS and CDR2 YFSETQ. The J segment lost 2 bases and the V segment lost 3 bases, leaving 8 bases of the junction unmatched. This CDR3 is built from 17 residues. CDR3 amino acids: CASSYGGQGATNEKLFF. The CDR3 coding sequence is TGCGCCAGCAGCTACGGGGGACAGGGAGCTACTAATGAAAAACTGTTTTTT.

This chain joins TRBV2 and TRBJ1-2; the D gene is possibly TRBD1 (5 bases). Per the germline V gene, CDR1 is SNHLY and CDR2 is FYNNEI. The V end was cut by 7 bases, the J end by 0 bases, with 6 bases between. CDR3 size: 12 residues. CDR3 loop: CASMDTNYGYTF. In DNA, the CDR3 is TGTGCCAGCATGGACACTAACTATGGCTACACCTTC.

This chain connects TRBV6-5 to TRBJ2-7, with 10 bases matching TRBD1. Germline V lookup: CDR1 MNHEY, CDR2 SVGAGI. With V trimmed by 6 bases and J by 7 bases, 12 bases remained unmatched. CDR3 length: 15 amino acids. CDR3 in DNA: TGTGCCAGCAGGAAGCGGGACAGGGGAATGCAGGAGCAGTACTTC. Encoded protein: CASRKRDRGMQEQYF.

V is TRBV5-1 and J is TRBJ2-1, with TRBD2 matching 8 bases. Germline V gene data show CDR1 as SGHRS and CDR2 as YFSETQ. Unmatched junction bases numbered 8, after V lost 2 bases and J lost 7 bases. The CDR3 spans 15 residues. The CDR3 loop is CASSLEGLVVNEQFF. DNA of the CDR3: TGCGCCAGCAGCTTAGAGGGACTAGTAGTTAATGAGCAGTTCTTC.

The V gene is TRBV12-3 or TRBV12-4, the J gene TRBJ2-7; the D is unclear. This CDR3 spans 12 amino acids. Trimming took off 2 bases at V and 3 bases at J, with 5 bases between the two ends. In DNA form, the CDR3 reads TGTGCCAGCAGTTTATACGGCTACGAGCAGTACTTC. Its translation is CASSLYGYEQYF.

The rearrangement uses TRBV19 and TRBJ1-2; the D gene is possibly TRBD1 (6 bases). From germline, CDR1 is LNHDA and CDR2 SQIVND (reference sequence). This CDR3 spans 13 amino acids. V lost 8 bases to trimming and J lost 8 bases, with 18 bases between them. CDR3 residues: CASGETGSPGYTF. The DNA for the CDR3 is TGTGCCAGTGGAGAGACAGGATCTCCGGGCTACACCTTC. Complete variable domain (other parts from reference TRBV19 and TRBJ1-2): DGGITQSPKYLFRKEGQNVTLSCEQNLNHDAMYWYRQDPGQGLRLIYYSQIVNDFQKGDIAEGYSVSREKKESFPLTVTSAQKNPTAFYLCASGETGSPGYTFGSGTRLTVV.

This clone was observed once. The chain employs TRBV6-5 and TRBJ2-5; D is possibly TRBD2 (5 bases). Germline lookup yields CDR1 MNHEY and CDR2 SVGAGI. V dropped 4 bases and J dropped 1 base, with 10 bases sitting between them. This CDR3 is built from 14 residues. CDR3 coding DNA: TGTGCCAGCAGTTCCCCGAGGGTCCAAGAGACCCAGTACTTC. This gives the protein CASSSPRVQETQYF.

This clone was seen a single time. The CDR3 DNA reads TGTGCCTGGCACAGGGGCCGGGGCACTGAAGCTTTCTTT. Protein product: CAWHRGRGTEAFF. This chain joins TRBV30 and TRBJ1-1; 7 bases align to TRBD1. CDR1 and CDR2 from the germline V gene are GTSNPN and SVGIG (reference sequence). V shed 5 bases and J 4 bases; nucleotides not matched to a gene: 7. The CDR3 spans 13 residues.

V and J are TRBV4-1 and TRBJ1-4; 9 positions agree with TRBD1. Per the germline V gene, CDR1 is MGHRA and CDR2 is YSYEKL. The junction had 5 bases not matched to a gene; V was cut back by 2 bases and J by 7 bases. There are 15 residues in the CDR3. CDR3 in DNA: TGCGCCAGCAGCCAACCGGGACAGGGTGGTGAAAAACTGTTTTTT. Protein product: CASSQPGQGGEKLFF.

The chain employs TRBV6-5 and TRBJ1-6; D is ambiguous. Trimming removed 0 bases from V and 10 bases from J, with 13 bases in between. The CDR3 runs 15 residues. CDR1 MNHEY and CDR2 SVGAGI come from the germline V gene. CDR3 in amino acids: CASSYSATLRSPLHF. The CDR3, as DNA: TGTGCCAGCAGTTACTCAGCAACGCTGCGCTCACCCCTCCACTTT.

The chain uses TRBV5-4 and TRBJ1-4; 8 bases line up with TRBD1. V was pared by 4 bases and J by 1 base, with 3 bases of the junction left unmatched. The CDR3 totals 15 residues. Germline V gene lookup returns CDR1 SGHNT and CDR2 YYREEE (reference sequence). In nucleotides, the CDR3 is TGTGCCAGCAGCCTTGACAGGGGAACTAATGAAAAACTGTTTTTT. This codes for CASSLDRGTNEKLFF.

The genes are TRBV5-1 and TRBJ2-7; no definite D call. Trimming shortened V by 2 bases and J by 0 bases, and 3 bases separated the two germline ends. The CDR3 totals 12 residues. Looked up from germline, CDR1 is SGHRS and CDR2 is YFSETQ. The CDR3: CASSFLSYEQYF. The CDR3 region has the DNA TGCGCCAGCAGCTTCCTCTCCTACGAGCAGTACTTC.

CDR3 in amino acids: CASNSAGANTGELFF. The CDR3 nucleotides read TGTGCCAGCAACTCCGCAGGCGCGAACACCGGGGAGCTGTTTTTT. The chain has TRBV2 and TRBJ2-2; D uncertain. Trimming cost V 7 bases and J 0 bases, with 12 bases left between them. In germline, CDR1 is SNHLY, CDR2 FYNNEI. The CDR3 covers 15 residues.

This chain connects TRBV6-5 to TRBJ2-2, with 9 bases that match TRBD2. V lost 10 bases, J lost 7 bases, and 10 bases stayed unmatched. CDR3 length: 14 amino acids. Germline V lookup: CDR1 MNHEY, CDR2 SVGAGI. CDR3: CATHSGGGSGELFF. CDR3 bases: TGTGCCACCCATAGCGGGGGAGGAAGCGGGGAGCTGTTTTTT.

CDR3 DNA sequence: TGTGCCAGTAGTATTCGACAGAGCTCCTACGAGCAGTACTTC. It is translated as CASSIRQSSYEQYF. This rearrangement joins TRBV19 to TRBJ2-7; D perhaps matches TRBD1 (5 bases). The CDR3 loop spans 14 amino acids. Between the trimmed V and J ends, which lost 3 bases and 0 bases, there was a span of 9 bases. Germline V gives CDR1 LNHDA, CDR2 SQIVND (reference sequence). Full variable domain (outside the CDR3, taken from reference TRBV19 and TRBJ2-7): DGGITQSPKYLFRKEGQNVTLSCEQNLNHDAMYWYRQDPGQGLRLIYYSQIVNDFQKGDIAEGYSVSREKKESFPLTVTSAQKNPTAFYLCASSIRQSSYEQYFGPGTRLTVT.

This chain links TRBV5-1 with TRBJ1-2, with D possibly TRBD1 on 5 matching bases. Germline loops: CDR1 SGHRS, CDR2 YFSETQ. The CDR3 contains 13 residues. V was shortened by 5 bases and J by 7 bases, with 15 bases between the two germline ends. The CDR3 is CASSEVQDGGYTF. CDR3 DNA sequence: TGCGCCAGCAGTGAGGTACAGGATGGTGGCTACACCTTC.

The V gene is TRBV3-1 (or the pseudogene TRBV3-2), the J gene TRBJ2-5; 13 positions agree with TRBD2. The V and J ends lost 7 bases and 3 bases, in that order; junction bases with no gene match: 2. CDR3 length equals 14 residues. Germline assignment: CDR1 LGHDT and CDR2 YNNKEL (reference sequence). The CDR3 sequence: CASTGTSGEETQYF. The CDR3 DNA reads TGTGCCAGCACGGGGACTAGCGGGGAAGAGACCCAGTACTTC.

The chain couples TRBV30 to TRBJ2-7, with TRBD2 as a possible D gene (6 bases). CDR3 length equals 15 residues. The germline CDR1 and CDR2 sequences are GTSNPN and SVGIG (reference sequence). V was trimmed by 3 bases and J by 5 bases, leaving 20 bases between them. CDR3 protein: CAWSIRRDRGHEQYF. The CDR3 coding sequence is TGTGCCTGGAGCATCAGGAGGGATCGCGGCCACGAGCAGTACTTC. Based on the CDR3 plus reference TRBV30 and TRBJ2-7, the full variable domain is SQTIHQWPATLVQPVGSPLSLECTVEGTSNPNLYWYRQAAGRGLQLLFYSVGIGQISSEVPQNLSASRPQDRQFILSSKKLLLSDSGFYLCAWSIRRDRGHEQYFGPGTRLTVT.

The chain combines TRBV28 with TRBJ1-4; D is possibly TRBD1 (5 bases). The germline V gene encodes CDR1 MDHEN and CDR2 SYDVKM. The CDR3 loop spans 12 amino acids. V lost 7 bases, J lost 8 bases, and 11 bases lay in between. The CDR3 bases are TGTGCCAGCAAAACATCAGGGGAAAAACTGTTTTTT. This sequence encodes CASKTSGEKLFF.

The genes are TRBV5-1 and TRBJ2-7, with D perhaps TRBD1 (6 bases). Per the germline V gene, CDR1 is SGHRS and CDR2 is YFSETQ. The CDR3 loop spans 15 amino acids. The V and J ends lost 1 base and 3 bases respectively, with 14 bases between them. The CDR3 DNA reads as TGCGCCAGCAGCTTGCTTGAAAACAGGGACTACGAGCAGTACTTC. This translates into CASSLLENRDYEQYF.

V is TRBV7-9 and J is TRBJ1-2; TRBD1 agrees at 9 bases. The germline CDR1 and CDR2 sequences are SEHNR and FQNEAQ (reference sequence). The CDR3 has 15 amino acids. V shed 5 bases, J shed 8 bases, and the junction held 12 bases outside the gene matches. The CDR3 DNA reads TGTGCCAGCAGCGCCGTACAGGGGGCGCCTCGAGGCTACACCTTC. It is translated as CASSAVQGAPRGYTF.

V is TRBV5-1 and J is TRBJ1-1; D may be TRBD1 (5 bases). V lost 0 bases and J 5 bases, leaving 11 bases between the germline ends. The CDR3 sequence is 14 residues long. The germline gives CDR1 SGHRS, CDR2 YFSETQ. For the CDR3, the DNA is TGCGCCAGCAGCTTGGGCCAGGGTGAAACTGAAGCTTTCTTT. Encoded protein: CASSLGQGETEAFF.

Only a few counts were recorded for this clone. The chain combines TRBV5-1 with TRBJ2-4, with D unclear. The CDR3 sequence is 14 residues long. Deletions cut 7 bases from V and 1 base from J, with 12 bases between. Germline assignment: CDR1 SGHRS and CDR2 YFSETQ. CDR3: CASPSEVAKNIQYF. The CDR3 DNA is TGCGCCAGCCCCTCCGAGGTCGCCAAAAACATTCAGTACTTC. Together with reference TRBV5-1 and TRBJ2-4, the CDR3 gives the full variable domain: KAGVTQTPRYLIKTRGQQVTLSCSPISGHRSVSWYQQTPGQGLQFLFEYFSETQRNKGNFPGRFSGRQFSNSRSEMNVSTLELGDSALYLCASPSEVAKNIQYFGAGTRLSVL.

The rearrangement uses TRBV5-6 and TRBJ1-1; D is ambiguous. Trimming stripped 3 bases from V and 8 bases from J, with 11 bases between. CDR3 length: 12 residues. Germline V gene data show CDR1 as SGHDT and CDR2 as YYEEEE. This CDR3 is CASSSGRAEAFF. As DNA, the CDR3 is TGTGCCAGCAGCTCCGGGCGGGCAGAAGCTTTCTTT.